What follows are 20 T cell receptor beta chains derived from one specimen sequenced in a study of control samples from healthy donors and cancer patients. The data were produced by immunoSEQ multiplex PCR, yet TCRdb's version contains in-frame clones alone and is incomplete. This sample carries some 100,000 clones, about 89% of them seen once, and the ten largest clones take roughly 7.7%. Sample: blood. The receptors were gathered from a man aged 25 to 40 in good health.

The genes are TRBV5-5 and TRBJ1-1, with D maybe TRBD1 (5 bases). V was trimmed by 1 base and J by 12 bases, leaving 16 bases between them. Germline CDR1 is SGHKS and CDR2 is YYEKEE (reference sequence). The length of the CDR3 is 13 residues. In nucleotides, the CDR3 is TGTGCCAGCAGCTTGACCACATCGACAGAGTCTTTCTTT. It yields the protein CASSLTTSTESFF.

This clone was counted a single time. This sequence joins TRBV6-5 and TRBJ1-6; TRBD1 matches at 7 bases. Germline V CDR1 and CDR2: MNHEY, SVGAGI. The CDR3 sequence is 14 residues long. Losses at the gene ends were 5 bases for V and 6 bases for J; bases not matched to a gene: 4. This CDR3 is CASSRDSLNSPLHF. The DNA of the CDR3 is TGTGCCAGCAGTCGGGACAGCCTTAATTCACCCCTCCACTTT.

This clone was detected only once. The rearrangement joins TRBV19 to TRBJ1-5; D uncertain. Trimming cost V 2 bases and J 2 bases, with 7 bases left between them. The germline CDR1 and CDR2 sequences are LNHDA and SQIVND (reference sequence). The CDR3 is made up of 14 amino acids. DNA of the CDR3: TGTGCCAGTAGTATAATTACAGGCAATCAGCCCCAGCATTTT. As protein: CASSIITGNQPQHF. The full variable domain, in which reference TRBV19 and TRBJ1-5 provide the parts outside the CDR3, is DGGITQSPKYLFRKEGQNVTLSCEQNLNHDAMYWYRQDPGQGLRLIYYSQIVNDFQKGDIAEGYSVSREKKESFPLTVTSAQKNPTAFYLCASSIITGNQPQHFGDGTRLSIL.

This chain uses TRBV10-1 with TRBJ2-1; D is perhaps TRBD1 or TRBD2 (6 bases each). The CDR3 has 12 amino acids. Trimming took 3 bases from V and 10 from J, leaving 10 bases between them. CDR1 is WNHNN, CDR2 SYGVQD, per germline (reference sequence). CDR3 residues: CASSDWGAEQFF. The CDR3 DNA sequence: TGCGCCAGCAGTGATTGGGGGGCCGAGCAGTTCTTC.

The V gene is TRBV7-2, the J gene TRBJ2-1; D not certain. V lost 1 base and J lost 8, with 12 bases in between. Germline V CDR1 and CDR2: SGHTA, FQGNSA. The CDR3 is 14 amino acids. CDR3 nucleotide sequence: TGTGCCAGCAGCTTAGTTCCACCCCTAGATGAGCAGTTCTTC. Its protein is CASSLVPPLDEQFF.

The rearrangement joins TRBV2 to TRBJ1-1; D may be TRBD1 (6 bases). Germline CDR1 reads SNHLY; CDR2 reads FYNNEI. The CDR3 covers 13 residues. The V end was cut by 3 bases, the J end by 8 bases, with 13 bases between. The CDR3 sequence is CASSDGGTGEAFF. As DNA, the CDR3 is TGTGCCAGCAGTGATGGGGGCACAGGGGAAGCTTTCTTT.

There are a few counts of this clone. J is TRBJ2-1 and V is TRBV5-6, with 10 bases aligning to TRBD1. V gave up 5 bases and J gave up 10 bases; unmatched junction bases: 12. The CDR3 has 15 residues. Germline V lookup: CDR1 SGHDT, CDR2 YYEEEE. The CDR3 protein is CASSRYGTGEGEQFF. The DNA of the CDR3 is TGTGCCAGCAGTAGGTACGGGACAGGGGAGGGGGAGCAGTTCTTC. The whole variable domain, filled in from reference TRBV5-6 and TRBJ2-1, reads DAGVTQSPTHLIKTRGQQVTLRCSPKSGHDTVSWYQQALGQGPQFIFQYYEEEERQRGNFPDRFSGHQFPNYSSELNVNALLLGDSALYLCASSRYGTGEGEQFFGPGTRLTVL.

This chain joins TRBV2 and TRBJ2-7, with D maybe TRBD1 (5 bases). Germline CDR1 SNHLY, CDR2 FYNNEI. The CDR3 has 11 amino acids. Trimming took off 8 bases at V and 6 bases at J, with 11 bases between the two ends. The CDR3 loop is CASLDTGEQYF. For the CDR3, the DNA is TGTGCCAGCCTGGACACCGGCGAGCAGTACTTC.

V is TRBV2 and J is TRBJ2-2, with D possibly matching TRBD2 (6 bases). CDR1 and CDR2 from the germline V gene are SNHLY and FYNNEI. Trimming removed 6 bases at V and 8 bases at J, with 22 bases between. CDR3 length: 16 amino acids. The CDR3 sequence: CASRANYAGISGELFF. The CDR3 DNA reads TGTGCCAGCAGGGCCAATTATGCGGGAATATCAGGGGAGCTGTTTTTT. Combining the CDR3 with reference TRBV2 and TRBJ2-2 gives the whole variable domain EPEVTQTPSHQVTQMGQEVILRCVPISNHLYFYWYRQILGQKVEFLVSFYNNEISEKSEIFDDQFSVERPDGSNFTLKIRSTKLEDSAMYFCASRANYAGISGELFFGEGSRLTVL.

The V gene is TRBV7-9, the J gene TRBJ2-3; D is uncertain. V lost 0 bases, J lost 2 bases, and 12 bases lay in between. Germline loops: CDR1 SEHNR, CDR2 FQNEAQ (reference sequence). The CDR3 sequence is 16 residues long. The CDR3 DNA sequence: TGTGCCAGCAGCTTAGCTGGCGGCAGAACCACAGATACGCAGTATTTT. Amino acids: CASSLAGGRTTDTQYF.

This chain connects TRBV5-6 to TRBJ2-1; 9 nucleotides align to TRBD1. J lost 7 bases, V lost 2 bases, and 4 bases had no gene match. CDR3 length: 14 residues. Germline V gene lookup returns CDR1 SGHDT and CDR2 YYEEEE. The CDR3 loop reads CASSLRTGVNEQFF. The CDR3 DNA sequence: TGTGCCAGCAGCTTAAGGACAGGGGTAAATGAGCAGTTCTTC.

The rearrangement links TRBV7-2 to TRBJ2-5, with a tentative D call TRBD2 (5 bases). Trimming took off 0 bases at V and 1 base at J, with 12 bases between the two ends. In germline, CDR1 is SGHTA, CDR2 FQGNSA. CDR3 length equals 16 residues. CDR3 protein: CASSLAVIAPQETQYF. CDR3 coding DNA: TGTGCCAGCAGCTTAGCAGTGATAGCGCCCCAAGAGACCCAGTACTTC.

The chain carries TRBV7-3 and TRBJ2-2, with 9 positions matching TRBD2. This CDR3 has 19 amino acids. Germline V gene data show CDR1 as SGHTA and CDR2 as FQGTGA. Unmatched junction bases numbered 13, after V lost 3 bases and J lost 2 bases. CDR3: CASSFETRIAGANTGELFF. The CDR3 coding sequence is TGTGCCAGCAGCTTTGAAACCCGGATAGCGGGGGCCAACACCGGGGAGCTGTTTTTT.

The chain combines TRBV18 with TRBJ1-1; perhaps TRBD1 as D (5 bases). CDR1 and CDR2 from the germline V gene are KGHSH and LQKENI. The CDR3 has 17 amino acids. V was clipped by 0 bases and J by 3 bases, with 17 bases between them. The CDR3 loop is CASSPPRTGDWYTEAFF. CDR3 coding DNA: TGTGCCAGCTCACCACCGAGAACGGGGGATTGGTACACTGAAGCTTTCTTT.

The V and J genes are TRBV6-5 and TRBJ1-5; D might be TRBD1 (5 bases). V was cut by 4 bases and J by 3 bases, with 7 bases left in between. Germline CDR1 reads MNHEY; CDR2 reads SVGAGI. The CDR3 runs 13 residues. This chain's CDR3 is CASSWGDNQPQHF. The CDR3 nucleotides read TGTGCCAGCAGTTGGGGGGACAATCAGCCCCAGCATTTT.

The V and J genes are TRBV14 and TRBJ2-4; 8 nucleotides agree with TRBD1. CDR1 is SGHDN and CDR2 is FVKESK in the germline V gene. CDR3 length: 16 amino acids. V shed 4 bases, J shed 3 bases, and the junction held 8 bases outside the gene matches. DNA for the CDR3: TGTGCCAGCAGCCTCGGGGACAGGATGGACAAAAACATTCAGTACTTC. Amino acids: CASSLGDRMDKNIQYF. Full variable domain (remainder filled in from reference TRBV14 and TRBJ2-4): EAGVTQFPSHSVIEKGQTVTLRCDPISGHDNLYWYRRVMGKEIKFLLHFVKESKQDESGMPNNRFLAERTGGTYSTLKVQPAELEDSGVYFCASSLGDRMDKNIQYFGAGTRLSVL.

In its sample, this clone was seen once. V usage is TRBV30 and J usage is TRBJ1-5; unclear D gene. The CDR3 consists of 14 residues. Germline V gives CDR1 GTSNPN, CDR2 SVGIG (reference sequence). Between the trimmed V and J ends, which lost 0 bases and 6 bases, there was a span of 12 bases. The CDR3 DNA reads TGTGCCTGGAGTGTAATAGGCGGGAGTCAGCCCCAGCATTTT. Its translation is CAWSVIGGSQPQHF.

This chain joins TRBV7-9 and TRBJ2-5; D may be TRBD2 (5 bases). Trimming left V 3 bases short and J 0 bases short, with 8 bases between. The CDR3 runs 14 residues. The V gene's germline CDR1 is SEHNR and CDR2 FQNEAQ (reference sequence). CDR3 amino acids: CASSLDGDQETQYF. CDR3 coding DNA: TGTGCCAGCAGCTTGGACGGGGACCAAGAGACCCAGTACTTC.

The chain combines TRBV5-1 with TRBJ2-1; a weak D match, TRBD1 (5 bases). Trimming removed 6 bases at V and 3 bases at J, with 10 bases between. CDR1 and CDR2 (germline): SGHRS, YFSETQ. The CDR3 sequence is 13 residues long. CDR3: CASKVRGYNEQFF. CDR3 DNA sequence: TGCGCCAGCAAGGTTAGGGGCTACAATGAGCAGTTCTTC. Filled out from reference TRBV5-1 and TRBJ2-1, the complete variable domain reads KAGVTQTPRYLIKTRGQQVTLSCSPISGHRSVSWYQQTPGQGLQFLFEYFSETQRNKGNFPGRFSGRQFSNSRSEMNVSTLELGDSALYLCASKVRGYNEQFFGPGTRLTVL.

The chain has TRBV19 and TRBJ1-3; TRBD1 is a possible D gene (5 bases). The CDR3 has 17 residues. Trimming took off 7 bases at V and 4 bases at J, with 23 bases between the two ends. In germline, CDR1 is LNHDA, CDR2 SQIVND (reference sequence). The CDR3 reads CASTRILTGGGGNTIYF. The DNA of the CDR3 is TGTGCCAGTACCAGGATCTTAACCGGGGGAGGAGGAAACACCATATATTTT.